A selection of T cell receptor beta chains follows, all from one sample in a study of cytomegalovirus exposure and HLA in healthy donors. Repertoires were generated with immunoSEQ multiplex PCR, while TCRdb's copy carries only in-frame clones and drops some. Of about 140,000 clones in the sample, about 89% were seen once. The sequencing input was PBMCs. Every receptor here comes from a man younger than 35 in good health and CMV-seronegative. CDR3s include the opening cysteine and the closing phenylalanine or tryptophan. Fields, in order: V gene, D gene, clone size, J gene, CDR3 DNA, CDR3 protein. The D gene is left open where the match is weak. Size is omitted from some rows. Given values are once, few, many or a class for expanded clones.

v_call: TRBV6-1
d_call: TRBD1
clone_size: -
j_call: TRBJ1-1
cdr3_nt: TGTGCCAGCAGCCCCGACAGGGGGCGTCAAGCTTTCTTT
cdr3_aa: CASSPDRGRQAFF

v_call: TRBV30
d_call: TRBD1
clone_size: -
j_call: TRBJ1-1
cdr3_nt: TGTGCCTGGAGAGACAGGGGGCTCGCTGAAGCTTTCTTT
cdr3_aa: CAWRDRGLAEAFF

v_call: TRBV9
d_call: TRBD1
clone_size: few
j_call: TRBJ1-2
cdr3_nt: TGTGCCAGCAGCGTAGGGGACAGGGGGTGGTATGGCTACACCTTC
cdr3_aa: CASSVGDRGWYGYTF

v_call: TRBV25-1
d_call: -
clone_size: -
j_call: TRBJ1-4
cdr3_nt: TGTGCCAGCAGTGAATCTCCCCAGTCGCCAAAACTGTTTTTT
cdr3_aa: CASSESPQSPKLFF

v_call: TRBV2
d_call: -
clone_size: -
j_call: TRBJ2-1
cdr3_nt: TGTGCCAGCAGCCCCTCCGGGAGCTCCAATGAGCAGTTCTTC
cdr3_aa: CASSPSGSSNEQFF

v_call: TRBV7-2
d_call: -
clone_size: -
j_call: TRBJ2-1
cdr3_nt: TGTGCCAGCAGCCCTCCCCCGGGGACCTACAATGAGCAGTTCTTC
cdr3_aa: CASSPPPGTYNEQFF

v_call: TRBV5-1
d_call: TRBD1
clone_size: -
j_call: TRBJ1-3
cdr3_nt: TGCGCCAGCAGCTTGGCGAACAGGGGTACCATATATTTT
cdr3_aa: CASSLANRGTIYF

v_call: TRBV9
d_call: TRBD1
clone_size: once
j_call: TRBJ2-7
cdr3_nt: TGTGCCAGCAGCGTAGGGACAGGCGCCTACGAGCAGTACTTC
cdr3_aa: CASSVGTGAYEQYF

v_call: TRBV5-1
d_call: TRBD2
clone_size: -
j_call: TRBJ2-7
cdr3_nt: TGCGCCAGCACAAGAGCGGGGGGGATCCACGAGCAGTACTTC
cdr3_aa: CASTRAGGIHEQYF

v_call: TRBV9
d_call: -
clone_size: -
j_call: TRBJ2-7
cdr3_nt: TGTGCCAGCAGCGTAGAGGGGGACGTTGCCGAGCAGTACTTC
cdr3_aa: CASSVEGDVAEQYF

v_call: TRBV25-1
d_call: -
clone_size: -
j_call: TRBJ1-4
cdr3_nt: TGTGCCAGCGGAGACGAAAAACTGTTTTTT
cdr3_aa: CASGDEKLFF

v_call: TRBV27
d_call: TRBD1
clone_size: -
j_call: TRBJ1-5
cdr3_nt: TGTGCCAGCAGCCCCATTTCGGGGGGGACAGCTTATAGCAATCAGCCCCAGCATTTT
cdr3_aa: CASSPISGGTAYSNQPQHF

v_call: TRBV15
d_call: -
clone_size: -
j_call: TRBJ1-1
cdr3_nt: TGTGCCACCACGGGGGGGGAGGCGGACACTGAAGCTTTCTTT
cdr3_aa: CATTGGEADTEAFF

v_call: TRBV6-5
d_call: TRBD1
clone_size: -
j_call: TRBJ2-3
cdr3_nt: TGTGCCAGCAGGCCCGGGACAGGGGGCTTGTATACGCAGTATTTT
cdr3_aa: CASRPGTGGLYTQYF

v_call: TRBV5-5
d_call: TRBD1
clone_size: -
j_call: TRBJ1-4
cdr3_nt: TGTGCCAGCAGCTCTGGGACAGAGAATGAAAAACTGTTTTTT
cdr3_aa: CASSSGTENEKLFF

v_call: TRBV11-3
d_call: -
clone_size: -
j_call: TRBJ2-1
cdr3_nt: TGTGCCAGCAGCTTAGAGGACTACCGGTCCTACAATGAGCAGTTCTTC
cdr3_aa: CASSLEDYRSYNEQFF

v_call: TRBV9
d_call: -
clone_size: -
j_call: TRBJ2-1
cdr3_nt: TGTGCCAGCGGCGGAACTCTTGAGCAGTTCTTC
cdr3_aa: CASGGTLEQFF

v_call: TRBV11-2
d_call: -
clone_size: -
j_call: TRBJ2-1
cdr3_nt: TGTGCCAGCAGCTTAGCTGTACGGCGGGACTCCTACAATGAGCAGTTCTTC
cdr3_aa: CASSLAVRRDSYNEQFF

v_call: TRBV7-2
d_call: -
clone_size: -
j_call: TRBJ2-1
cdr3_nt: TGTGCCAGCAGCTTAGTTCCTAGCTCCTACAATGAGCAGTTCTTC
cdr3_aa: CASSLVPSSYNEQFF

v_call: TRBV5-1
d_call: TRBD2
clone_size: -
j_call: TRBJ2-3
cdr3_nt: TGCGCCAGCAGCTTGGTTAGCGGGGGGGCTAGAGATACGCAGTATTTT
cdr3_aa: CASSLVSGGARDTQYF

v_call: TRBV6-5
d_call: -
clone_size: -
j_call: TRBJ1-2
cdr3_nt: TGTGCCAGCAGGGGCGGGGGAAGGTATGGCTACACCTTC
cdr3_aa: CASRGGGRYGYTF

v_call: TRBV9
d_call: TRBD2
clone_size: -
j_call: TRBJ2-1
cdr3_nt: TGTGCCAGCAGCGTAGAGGGGACTAGCGATGAGCAGTTCTTC
cdr3_aa: CASSVEGTSDEQFF

v_call: TRBV4-3
d_call: TRBD2
clone_size: -
j_call: TRBJ2-1
cdr3_nt: TGCGCCAGCAGCCAAGATAGTTGGGGCGGGAGCTCCTACAATGAGCAGTTCTTC
cdr3_aa: CASSQDSWGGSSYNEQFF

v_call: TRBV6-6
d_call: -
clone_size: -
j_call: TRBJ1-1
cdr3_nt: TGTGCCAGCAGTTACCGCCCTGGAGGGAGGGAGACTGAAGCTTTCTTT
cdr3_aa: CASSYRPGGRETEAFF

v_call: TRBV5-1
d_call: TRBD1
clone_size: few
j_call: TRBJ2-5
cdr3_nt: TGCGCCAGCAGCTTGAGGGGGACAGGGCGAGAGACCCAGTACTTC
cdr3_aa: CASSLRGTGRETQYF

v_call: TRBV6-1
d_call: -
clone_size: -
j_call: TRBJ2-7
cdr3_nt: TGTGCCAGCAGAATTTCGGCGGCCCCCTACGAGCAGTACTTC
cdr3_aa: CASRISAAPYEQYF

v_call: TRBV19
d_call: TRBD2
clone_size: -
j_call: TRBJ2-2
cdr3_nt: TGTGCCAGTAGTCCGATAGCGGGGCACACCGGGGAGCTGTTTTTT
cdr3_aa: CASSPIAGHTGELFF